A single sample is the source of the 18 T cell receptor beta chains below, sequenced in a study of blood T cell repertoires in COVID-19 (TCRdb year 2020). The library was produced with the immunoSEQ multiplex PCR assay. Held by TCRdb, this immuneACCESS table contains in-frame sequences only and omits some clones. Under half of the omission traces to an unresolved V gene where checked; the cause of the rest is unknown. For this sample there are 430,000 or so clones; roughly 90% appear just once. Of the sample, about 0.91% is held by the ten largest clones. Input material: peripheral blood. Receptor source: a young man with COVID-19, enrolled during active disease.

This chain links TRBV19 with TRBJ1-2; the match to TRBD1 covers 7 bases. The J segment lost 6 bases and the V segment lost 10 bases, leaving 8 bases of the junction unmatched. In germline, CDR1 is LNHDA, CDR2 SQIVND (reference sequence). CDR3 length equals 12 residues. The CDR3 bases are TGTGCCATTGAGAGCACAGGGGATGGCTACACCTTC. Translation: CAIESTGDGYTF.

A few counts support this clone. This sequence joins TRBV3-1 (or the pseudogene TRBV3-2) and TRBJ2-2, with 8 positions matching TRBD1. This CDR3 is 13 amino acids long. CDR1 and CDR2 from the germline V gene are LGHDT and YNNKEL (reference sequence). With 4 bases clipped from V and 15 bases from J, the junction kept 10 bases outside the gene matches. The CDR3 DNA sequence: TGTGCCAGCAGCCCGGGACAGGTCACTCGCTTGTTTTTT. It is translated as CASSPGQVTRLFF.

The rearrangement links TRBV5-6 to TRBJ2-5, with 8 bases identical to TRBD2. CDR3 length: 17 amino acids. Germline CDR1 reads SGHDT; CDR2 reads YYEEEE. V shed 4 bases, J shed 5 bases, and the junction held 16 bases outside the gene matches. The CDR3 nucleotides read TGTGCCAGCAGCCCGACCTTCGGCGGGGGGACGGGGGAGACCCAGTACTTC. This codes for CASSPTFGGGTGETQYF.

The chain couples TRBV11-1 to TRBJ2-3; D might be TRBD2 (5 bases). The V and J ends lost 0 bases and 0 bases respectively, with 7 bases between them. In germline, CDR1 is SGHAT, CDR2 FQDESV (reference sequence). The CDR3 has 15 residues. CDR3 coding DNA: TGTGCCAGCAGCTTAGCTGGACTTAGCACAGATACGCAGTATTTT. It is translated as CASSLAGLSTDTQYF.

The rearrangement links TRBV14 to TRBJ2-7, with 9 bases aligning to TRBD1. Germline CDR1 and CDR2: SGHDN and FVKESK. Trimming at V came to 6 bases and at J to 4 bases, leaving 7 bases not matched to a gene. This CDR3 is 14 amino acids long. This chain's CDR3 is CASSRGTGQYEQYF. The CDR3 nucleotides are TGTGCCAGCAGTCGGGGGACAGGGCAGTACGAGCAGTACTTC.

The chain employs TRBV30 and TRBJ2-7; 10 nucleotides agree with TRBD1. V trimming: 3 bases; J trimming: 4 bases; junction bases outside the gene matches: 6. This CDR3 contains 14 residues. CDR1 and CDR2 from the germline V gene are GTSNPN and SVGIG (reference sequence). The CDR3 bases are TGTGCCTGGAGCCCCGGGACAGGGGATTACGAGCAGTACTTC. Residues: CAWSPGTGDYEQYF.

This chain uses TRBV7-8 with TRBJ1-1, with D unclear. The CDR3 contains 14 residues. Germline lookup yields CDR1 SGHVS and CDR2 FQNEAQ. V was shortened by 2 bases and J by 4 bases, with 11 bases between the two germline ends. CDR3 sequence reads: CASSLLHLGTEAFF. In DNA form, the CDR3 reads TGTGCCAGCAGCTTATTGCACCTAGGCACTGAAGCTTTCTTT.

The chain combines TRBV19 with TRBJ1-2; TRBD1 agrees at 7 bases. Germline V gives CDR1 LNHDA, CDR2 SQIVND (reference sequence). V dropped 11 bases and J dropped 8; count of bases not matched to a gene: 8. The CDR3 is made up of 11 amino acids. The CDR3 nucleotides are TGTGCCTGTACACAGGGGAGCGGCTACACCTTC. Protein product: CACTQGSGYTF. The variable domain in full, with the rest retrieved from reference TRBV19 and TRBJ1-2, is DGGITQSPKYLFRKEGQNVTLSCEQNLNHDAMYWYRQDPGQGLRLIYYSQIVNDFQKGDIAEGYSVSREKKESFPLTVTSAQKNPTAFYLCACTQGSGYTFGSGTRLTVV.

CDR3 DNA: TGTGCCAGCAGCGTAGGCGGGGGCAGATCCGAGCAGTACTTC. Amino acids: CASSVGGGRSEQYF. The rearrangement joins TRBV9 to TRBJ2-7; D possibly corresponds to TRBD2 (7 bases). Germline V gives CDR1 SGDLS, CDR2 YYNGEE. The CDR3 length is 14 residues. V lost 0 bases, J lost 6 bases, and 13 bases lay in between.

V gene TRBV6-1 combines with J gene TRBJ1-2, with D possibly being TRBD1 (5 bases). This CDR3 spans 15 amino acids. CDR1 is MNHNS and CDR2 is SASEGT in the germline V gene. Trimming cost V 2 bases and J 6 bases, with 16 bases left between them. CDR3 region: CASSEWGTPLDGYTF. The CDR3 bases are TGTGCCAGCAGTGAATGGGGCACCCCGCTGGATGGCTACACCTTC.

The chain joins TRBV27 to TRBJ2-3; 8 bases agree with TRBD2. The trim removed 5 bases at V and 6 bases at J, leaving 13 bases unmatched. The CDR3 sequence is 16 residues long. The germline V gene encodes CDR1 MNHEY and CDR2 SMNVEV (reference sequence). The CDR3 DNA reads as TGTGCCAGCAGTCCCGCCGGGACTAGGAGGCGGGATACGCAGTATTTT. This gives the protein CASSPAGTRRRDTQYF.

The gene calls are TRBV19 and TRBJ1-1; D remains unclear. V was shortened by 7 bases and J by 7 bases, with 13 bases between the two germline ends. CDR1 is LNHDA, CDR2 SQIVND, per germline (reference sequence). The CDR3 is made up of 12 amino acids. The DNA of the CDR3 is TGTGCCAGTACGAAGAGCGGGTTTGAAGCTTTCTTT. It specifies CASTKSGFEAFF.

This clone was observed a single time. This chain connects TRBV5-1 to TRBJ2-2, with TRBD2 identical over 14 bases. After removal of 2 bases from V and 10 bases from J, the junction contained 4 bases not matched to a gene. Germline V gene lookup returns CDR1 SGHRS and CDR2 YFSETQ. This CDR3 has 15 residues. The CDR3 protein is CASSFGTSGSAELFF. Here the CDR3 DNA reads TGCGCCAGCAGCTTTGGGACTAGCGGGAGCGCGGAGCTGTTTTTT.

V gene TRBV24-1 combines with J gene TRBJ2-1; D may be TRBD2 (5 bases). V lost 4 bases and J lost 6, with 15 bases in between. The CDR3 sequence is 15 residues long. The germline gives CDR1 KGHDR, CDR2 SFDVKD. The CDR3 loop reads CATSEASSAVNEQFF. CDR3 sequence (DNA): TGTGCCACCAGTGAGGCTAGCTCGGCCGTCAATGAGCAGTTCTTC.

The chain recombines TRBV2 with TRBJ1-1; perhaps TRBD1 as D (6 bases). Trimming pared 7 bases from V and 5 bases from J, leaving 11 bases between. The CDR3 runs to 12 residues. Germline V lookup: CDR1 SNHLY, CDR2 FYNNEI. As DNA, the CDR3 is TGTGCCAGCATGGAGGGGGGGACTGAAGCTTTCTTT. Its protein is CASMEGGTEAFF.

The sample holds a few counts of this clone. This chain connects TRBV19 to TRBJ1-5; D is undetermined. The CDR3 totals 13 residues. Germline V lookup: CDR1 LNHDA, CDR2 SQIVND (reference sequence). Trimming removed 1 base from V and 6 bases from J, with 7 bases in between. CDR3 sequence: CASSIGLVQPQHF. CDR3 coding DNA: TGTGCCAGTAGTATAGGGTTAGTTCAGCCCCAGCATTTT.

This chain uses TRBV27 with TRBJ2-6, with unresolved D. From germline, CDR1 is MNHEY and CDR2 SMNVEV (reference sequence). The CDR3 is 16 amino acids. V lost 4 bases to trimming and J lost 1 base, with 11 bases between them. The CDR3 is CASSSPLGSGANVLTF. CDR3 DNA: TGTGCCAGCAGTTCCCCCCTAGGTTCTGGGGCCAACGTCCTGACTTTC. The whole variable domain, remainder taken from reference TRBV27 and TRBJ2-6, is EAQVTQNPRYLITVTGKKLTVTCSQNMNHEYMSWYRQDPGLGLRQIYYSMNVEVTDKGDVPEGYKVSRKEKRNFPLILESPSPNQTSLYFCASSSPLGSGANVLTFGAGSRLTVL.

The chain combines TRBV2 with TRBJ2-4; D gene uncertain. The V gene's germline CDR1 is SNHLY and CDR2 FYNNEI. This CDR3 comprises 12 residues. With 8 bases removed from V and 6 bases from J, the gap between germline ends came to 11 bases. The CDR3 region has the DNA TGTGCCAGCTTAGGCGGTTCAAACATTCAGTACTTC. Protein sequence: CASLGGSNIQYF.